This T cell receptor beta chain is from a study of regulatory T cells in long-lasting Graves disease (dated by TCRdb to 2020 to 2022). About the investigation overall: Antithyroid drugs had been taken for less than 3 months by newly diagnosed Graves' disease patients. The study was registered as a clinical trial and conducted in China. This study used TCR sequencing and RNA sequencing of peripheral blood to compare persistent Graves' disease patients against newly diagnosed Graves' disease patients. A total of about 35 samples underwent TCR sequencing, from about 13 patients with persistent Graves' disease and 20 patients with newly diagnosed Graves' disease.

In its sample, this clonotype was seen a few times. Its cognate antigen has yet to be identified. It has no much larger one-base neighbor in the sample; base qualities were not kept. Receptor amplification or capture employed multiplex PCR. Instrument on record: Illumina HiSeq 4000. To build TCR beta libraries, CDR3 regions were amplified by Arm-PCR using iRepertoire HTBI primers. PCR products were gel purified before sequencing. The paper's data handling went like this. Gene usage analysis of CDR3 amino acid clonotypes used the approximately 62 TRBV and around 13 TRBJ segments found across samples. COPE and FqMerger were used to merge filtered high-quality paired reads into contigs. BLAST was used to align contigs to IMGT TRBV, TRBD and TRBJ reference genes, with CDR3 defined following IMGT. Any clonotype with a frequency above 0.1% was counted as a highly expanded clone. Shannon entropy was used to measure repertoire diversity, and the Gini coefficient was used to measure V-J evenness. Public clonotypes were defined as clonotypes shared by more than one individual. TCRdb cleaned the public reads at Q25 with fastp, built clones with MiXCR and kept in-frame beta chains. Identical CDR3 proteins give one entry, which carries the most common genes and DNA. The V and J calls and clone size are TCRdb's, not the authors'. A total of approximately 560,000 distinct CDR3 sequences appear in this sample, 15% to 20% of them only once. The ten largest clones take up more than 10% of the sample.

Findings and caveats that apply to the study as a whole: The small sample size was acknowledged by the authors as a limitation that may reduce accuracy. Only the TCR beta chain was sequenced and analyzed. The study examined only peripheral blood because the primary lesion, thyroid tissue, could not be accessed. Persistent patients shared more public clonotypes among themselves (roughly 2,700) than newly diagnosed patients did (over 900). Compared with newly diagnosed patients, patients with persistent Graves' disease had lower TCR Shannon entropy and fewer highly expanded clones, which suggests clonal expansion.

In the paper's terms, the time point label means: newly diagnosed GD, antithyroid drugs for less than 3 months. For both TCR sequencing and RNA sequencing, RNA was extracted from PBMCs using TRIzol. Graves' disease was diagnosed according to American Thyroid Association guidelines. Patients for the study were recruited at an endocrinology department in Xi'an, China. From each patient, about 8.9 milliliters of peripheral blood was collected into an EDTA anticoagulant tube. Ficoll Paque Plus density gradient separation was used to isolate PBMCs, and no further T cell sorting was performed. An Agilent 2100 Bioanalyzer and agarose gel were used to check RNA quality, while a NanoDrop 2000 measured RNA concentration. This same sample was also taken into another study, of T cells in Graves' hyperthyroidism and ophthalmopathy. The second study's authors report: Graves' hyperthyroidism was defined as stable when no progression to ophthalmopathy occurred over 18 months of follow-up. Hyperthyroidism patients were newly diagnosed, had a disease duration of under 2 months, and were aged 18 to 65 years. Exclusion was applied to patients with uncontrolled infections, other autoimmune diseases, pregnancy or lactation. Diagnoses relied on clinical symptoms, serum thyroxine and TRAb, thyroid ultrasound and orbital computed tomography. The first round of RT-PCR for the TCR CDR3 was performed with the HTBI primer set and the Qiagen OneStep RT-PCR kit. Most expanded thyroid clonotypes (frequency above 0.001) were also found in blood, which suggests that blood repertoires may mirror thyroid immune responses. Ophthalmopathy was separated from stable hyperthyroidism by a 13 V-J signature model, with over 85% sensitivity and around 81% specificity obtained in cross-validation and 80%/75% obtained in testing. In validation, the model predicted progression to ophthalmopathy a median of roughly 6.1 months before onset, with approximately 68% sensitivity and about 72% specificity. TCR V-J signatures able to tell the groups apart were searched for in a discovery cohort of 90 to 100 patients, of whom around 43 had Graves' ophthalmopathy and 57 had stable Graves' hyperthyroidism. Prospective prediction of ophthalmopathy was tested in an independent validation cohort of under 20 hyperthyroidism patients and approximately 17 patients who later progressed to ophthalmopathy. The 90 or so discovery patients were randomly split 7:3 into training and test sets. Thyroid tissue and blood T-cell repertoires from several Graves' hyperthyroidism patients were also compared in the study. After blood sampling, hyperthyroidism patients were treated with methimazole at a starting dose of 30 mg daily, and ophthalmopathy patients were treated with high-dose intravenous methylprednisolone. Libraries were constructed in a second round of multiplex PCR, after which size selection and purification were carried out. Libraries were sequenced paired-end with 100 bp reads on an Illumina HiSeq2000. SOAPnuke was used to process the raw data, removing reads that contained adapters or uncalled bases, had a mean Phred below 15, or lacked an exact match to the constant primer or identifier. High-quality paired reads were merged using COPE v1.2.5, and each unique nucleotide sequence was defined as a clonotype. MiTCR v1.1 was used to align clonotypes to the IMGT TRBV, TRBD and TRBJ reference segments. Only V-J combinations with frequency above 0.0001, covering 99% to 99.2% of repertoires, were analysed. The TCS score was defined as the ratio of F50 (clonal expansion) to E x V (chaos), calculated using BLOSUM62-based TCRdist between CDR3 peptides within each V-J. Welch's t-statistics and random forest reduced fewer than 600 V-J features to roughly 13, which were used in a naive Bayes classifier (R e1071). Sample size was not statistically predetermined, and investigators were not blinded to group allocation. TCR Vbeta CDR3 sequencing of 135 peripheral blood samples (43 ophthalmopathy, about 80 hyperthyroidism and approximately 17 progressor patients) is reported in the paper.

The origin of this receptor is a man aged 18 to 30 with Graves disease. Donor details come from another sample of the same person, matched by shared clones. The material was peripheral blood mononuclear cells (PBMCs), obtained at new diagnosis, from a patient treated with antithyroid drugs.

The nucleotides read TGTGCCCTGCCCACAGGGATTAGCACAGATACGCAGTATTTT. Translated, this is CALPTGISTDTQYF. The rearranged chain carries TRBV7-9 and TRBJ2-3; a tentative D call is TRBD1 (6 bases match). The germline V gene (reference sequence) gives CDR1 as SEHNR and CDR2 as FQNEAQ. V sheds 11 bases and J sheds 0 bases, leaving 15 bases between their ends. From the cysteine through the phenylalanine, the CDR3 covers 14 amino acids. Just the 42-base CDR3 DNA is kept, in frame starting at base 1.